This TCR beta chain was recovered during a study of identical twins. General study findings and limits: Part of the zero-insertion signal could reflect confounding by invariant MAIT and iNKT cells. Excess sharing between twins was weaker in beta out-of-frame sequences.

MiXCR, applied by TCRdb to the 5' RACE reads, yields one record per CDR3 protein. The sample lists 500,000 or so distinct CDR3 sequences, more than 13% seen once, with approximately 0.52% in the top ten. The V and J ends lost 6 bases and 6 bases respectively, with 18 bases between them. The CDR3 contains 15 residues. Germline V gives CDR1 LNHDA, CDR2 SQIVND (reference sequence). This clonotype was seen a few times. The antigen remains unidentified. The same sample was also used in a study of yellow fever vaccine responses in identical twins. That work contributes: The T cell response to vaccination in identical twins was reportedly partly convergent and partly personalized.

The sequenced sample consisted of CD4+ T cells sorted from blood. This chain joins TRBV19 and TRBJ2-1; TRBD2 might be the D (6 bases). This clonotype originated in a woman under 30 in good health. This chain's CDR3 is CASSTAAGFGNEQFF. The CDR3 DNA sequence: TGTGCCAGTAGCACGGCGGCGGGATTTGGCAATGAGCAGTTCTTC.